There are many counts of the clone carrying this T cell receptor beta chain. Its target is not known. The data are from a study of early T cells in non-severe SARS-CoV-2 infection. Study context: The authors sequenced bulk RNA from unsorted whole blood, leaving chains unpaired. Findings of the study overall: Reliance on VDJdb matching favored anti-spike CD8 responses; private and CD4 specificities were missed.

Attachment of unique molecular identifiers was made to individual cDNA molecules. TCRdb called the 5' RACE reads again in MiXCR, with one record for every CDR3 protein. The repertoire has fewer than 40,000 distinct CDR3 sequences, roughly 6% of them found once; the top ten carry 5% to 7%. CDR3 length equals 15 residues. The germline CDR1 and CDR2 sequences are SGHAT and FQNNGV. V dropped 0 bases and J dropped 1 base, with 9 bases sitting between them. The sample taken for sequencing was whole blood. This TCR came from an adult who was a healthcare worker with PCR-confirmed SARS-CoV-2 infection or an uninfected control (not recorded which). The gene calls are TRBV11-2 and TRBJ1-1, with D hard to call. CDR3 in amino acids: CASSLDPSPNTEAFF. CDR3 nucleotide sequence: TGTGCCAGCAGCTTAGATCCCTCCCCGAACACTGAAGCTTTCTTT.